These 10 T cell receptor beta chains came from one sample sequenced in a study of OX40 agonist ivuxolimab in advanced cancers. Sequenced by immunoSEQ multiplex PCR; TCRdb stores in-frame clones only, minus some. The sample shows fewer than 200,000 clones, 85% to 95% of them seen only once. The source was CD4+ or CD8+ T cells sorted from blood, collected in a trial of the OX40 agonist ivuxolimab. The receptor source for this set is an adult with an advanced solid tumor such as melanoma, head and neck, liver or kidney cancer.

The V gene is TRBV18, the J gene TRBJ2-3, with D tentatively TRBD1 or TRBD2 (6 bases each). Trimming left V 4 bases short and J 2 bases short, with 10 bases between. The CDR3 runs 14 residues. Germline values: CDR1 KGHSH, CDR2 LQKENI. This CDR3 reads CASSLGGSTDTQYF. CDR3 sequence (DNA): TGTGCCAGCTCACTGGGGGGCTCCACAGATACGCAGTATTTT.

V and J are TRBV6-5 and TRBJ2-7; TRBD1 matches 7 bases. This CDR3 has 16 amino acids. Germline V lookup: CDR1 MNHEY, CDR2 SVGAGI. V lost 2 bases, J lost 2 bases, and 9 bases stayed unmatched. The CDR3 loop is CASSYRRDRHPYEQYF. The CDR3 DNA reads TGTGCCAGCAGTTACCGCCGGGACAGACATCCCTACGAGCAGTACTTC.

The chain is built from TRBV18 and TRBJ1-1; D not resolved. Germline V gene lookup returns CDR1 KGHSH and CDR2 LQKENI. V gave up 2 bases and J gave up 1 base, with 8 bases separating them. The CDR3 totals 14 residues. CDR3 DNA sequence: TGTGCCAGCTCACCAGAGGGTGGGAACACTGAAGCTTTCTTT. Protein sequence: CASSPEGGNTEAFF. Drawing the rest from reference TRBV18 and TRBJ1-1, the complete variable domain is NAGVMQNPRHLVRRRGQEARLRCSPMKGHSHVYWYRQLPEEGLKFMVYLQKENIIDESGMPKERFSAEFPKEGPSILRIQQVVRGDSAAYFCASSPEGGNTEAFFGQGTRLTVV.

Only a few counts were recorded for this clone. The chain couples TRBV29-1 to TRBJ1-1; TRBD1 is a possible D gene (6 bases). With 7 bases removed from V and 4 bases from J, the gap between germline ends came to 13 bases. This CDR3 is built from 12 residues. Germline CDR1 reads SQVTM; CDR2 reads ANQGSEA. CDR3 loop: CSAYRVGTEAFF. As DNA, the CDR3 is TGCAGCGCCTACAGGGTAGGCACTGAAGCTTTCTTT.

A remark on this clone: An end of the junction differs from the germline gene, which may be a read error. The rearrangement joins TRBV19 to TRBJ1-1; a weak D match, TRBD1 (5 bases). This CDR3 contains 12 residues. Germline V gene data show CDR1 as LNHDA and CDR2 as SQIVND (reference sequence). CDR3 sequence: CASSFGHDRPLF. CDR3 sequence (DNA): TGTGCCAGTAGTTTCGGACACGACCGTCCCTTATTT.

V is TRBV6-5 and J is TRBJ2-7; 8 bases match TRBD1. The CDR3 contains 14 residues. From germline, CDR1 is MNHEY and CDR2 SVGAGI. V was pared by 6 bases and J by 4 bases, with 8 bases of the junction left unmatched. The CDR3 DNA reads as TGTGCCAGCAGCCCCCGGACAGGGCTGTACGAGCAGTACTTC. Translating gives CASSPRTGLYEQYF.

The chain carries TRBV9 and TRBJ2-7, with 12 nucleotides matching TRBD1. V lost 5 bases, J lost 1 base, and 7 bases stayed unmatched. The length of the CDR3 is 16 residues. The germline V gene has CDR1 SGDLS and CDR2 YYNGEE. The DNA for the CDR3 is TGTGCCAGCAGTGCCGGGACAGGGGGCGCGTCCTACGAGCAGTACTTC. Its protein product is CASSAGTGGASYEQYF.

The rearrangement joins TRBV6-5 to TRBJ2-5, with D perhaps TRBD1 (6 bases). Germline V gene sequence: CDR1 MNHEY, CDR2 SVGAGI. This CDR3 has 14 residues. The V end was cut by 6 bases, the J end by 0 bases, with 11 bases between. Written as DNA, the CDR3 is TGTGCCAGCAGCCACAGGACAGACCAAGAGACCCAGTACTTC. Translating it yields CASSHRTDQETQYF.

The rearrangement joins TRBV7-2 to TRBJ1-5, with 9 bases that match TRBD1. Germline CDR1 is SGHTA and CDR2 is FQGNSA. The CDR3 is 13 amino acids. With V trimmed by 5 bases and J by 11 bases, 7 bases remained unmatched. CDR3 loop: CASSPRRQGAQHF. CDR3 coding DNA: TGTGCCAGCAGCCCCCGAAGACAGGGGGCCCAGCATTTT.

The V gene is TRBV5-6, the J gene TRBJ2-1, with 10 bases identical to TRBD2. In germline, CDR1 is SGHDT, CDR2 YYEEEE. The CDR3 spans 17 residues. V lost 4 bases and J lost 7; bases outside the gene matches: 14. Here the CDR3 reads CASSPISTSGPRNEQFF. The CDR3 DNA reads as TGTGCCAGCAGCCCGATCTCGACTAGCGGGCCGAGGAATGAGCAGTTCTTC.